This is a list of T cell receptor beta chains from one sample in a study of blood T cell repertoires in COVID-19. The protocol was immunoSEQ multiplex PCR, while the TCRdb copy is restricted to in-frame clones and leaves out a portion. This table has over 350,000 clones, around 89% appearing once. Specimen: peripheral blood. All receptors derive from a young woman with acute or convalescent COVID-19. Each CDR3 is given with its conserved first and last residue. Each record gives: V gene, J gene, CDR3 length, D gene, clone size, CDR3 protein. A D gene is named only where the DNA matches it firmly. Rows may omit the clone size; those that give it use once, few, many or a size class.

>TRBV18|TRBJ1-4|15|NA|NA
CASSLQGAFNEKLFF
>TRBV5-1|TRBJ1-3|14|TRBD1|NA
CASSVGTGADTIYF
>TRBV14|TRBJ1-1|19|NA|NA
CASTQARGHELEMNTEAFF
>TRBV3-1/TRBV3-2|TRBJ2-1|12|TRBD1|NA
CASNDRDNEQFF
>TRBV6-4|TRBJ2-5|16|NA|NA
CASSRPRQRVEETQYF
>TRBV5-6|TRBJ2-7|13|TRBD2|NA
CASSPGTSREQYF
>TRBV12-3/TRBV12-4|TRBJ1-3|13|NA|once
CASTGGSGNTIYF
>TRBV6-1|TRBJ1-2|16|TRBD1|few
CASSEMSDRLNYGYTF
>TRBV13|TRBJ2-1|15|NA|NA
CASSPPGTLYNEQFF
>TRBV6-5|TRBJ1-5|12|NA|NA
CASGGNNQPQHF
>TRBV27|TRBJ2-7|13|NA|once
CASSFAGSYEQYF
>TRBV25-1|TRBJ2-7|13|TRBD1|NA
CARSQGVSYEQYF
>TRBV6-2/TRBV6-3|TRBJ2-7|14|TRBD1|NA
CASSPATGDHEQYF
>TRBV5-5|TRBJ1-6|17|TRBD1|NA
CASSRIGQGANNSPLHF
>TRBV19|TRBJ1-6|13|NA|NA
CASSISDNSPLHF
>TRBV19|TRBJ2-6|18|TRBD1|NA
CASMRYGGQGAGANVLTF
>TRBV5-1|TRBJ2-1|18|TRBD1|NA
CASSTQGQGAWGYNEQFF
>TRBV30|TRBJ1-1|13|NA|NA
CAWSVADYTEAFF
>TRBV2|TRBJ1-1|14|TRBD1|NA
CASSAQGGYTEAFF
>TRBV27|TRBJ2-5|14|NA|NA
CASSLRLIQETQYF
>TRBV4-1|TRBJ1-2|17|NA|NA
CASSRPERAKWSYGYTF
>TRBV29-1|TRBJ1-1|11|NA|NA
CSVPHQGGAFF
>TRBV12-5|TRBJ2-5|14|TRBD1|NA
CASGPGQGFETQYF
>TRBV20-1|TRBJ2-7|11|NA|NA
CSASSGNEQYF
>TRBV5-1|TRBJ1-1|14|NA|NA
CASSLGGAIAEAFF
>TRBV3-1/TRBV3-2|TRBJ2-5|14|TRBD2|NA
CASSLSGPQETQYF
>TRBV6-5|TRBJ2-3|14|NA|NA
CASSLDSPGDTQYF
>TRBV2|TRBJ2-1|16|TRBD2|NA
CASPGLAGVSYNEQFF
>TRBV15|TRBJ2-3|16|TRBD2|NA
CATSIYSGVGTDTQYF
>TRBV7-2|TRBJ2-3|13|NA|NA
CASSLALWDTQYF
>TRBV3-1/TRBV3-2|TRBJ2-1|12|NA|NA
CASSQVRNEQFF
>TRBV28|TRBJ2-2|15|TRBD2|NA
CASRPHVAGAGELFF
>TRBV25-1|TRBJ1-1|14|TRBD1|NA
CASRQAGGKAEAFF
>TRBV27|TRBJ1-6|16|TRBD1|NA
CASSLRAGGGNSPLHF
>TRBV5-6|TRBJ1-1|15|TRBD1|once
CASSMGTGGNTEAFF
>TRBV7-9|TRBJ2-5|18|TRBD2|NA
CASSPGTSGVPPKETQYF
>TRBV5-1|TRBJ1-6|15|NA|NA
CASSLDSSRNSPLHF
>TRBV6-5|TRBJ2-7|12|NA|NA
CATGSAAYEQYF
>TRBV5-1|TRBJ2-1|12|NA|NA
CASSYLGGEQFF
>TRBV29-1|TRBJ2-1|13|TRBD2|NA
CSVGLADYNEQFF
>TRBV27|TRBJ2-2|18|NA|NA
CASRKRAVGTSNTGELFF
>TRBV28|TRBJ1-1|12|TRBD1|NA
CASSLRQGLAFF